The present T cell receptor beta chain was sequenced within a study of blood T cell repertoires in COVID-19. The protocol was immunoSEQ multiplex PCR, while the TCRdb copy is restricted to in-frame clones and leaves out a portion. The sample contains about 370,000 clones, 80% to 90% of which appear only once. This CDR3 is 16 amino acids long. With V trimmed by 10 bases and J by 5 bases, 16 bases remained unmatched. Germline V CDR1 and CDR2: SGHNT, YYREEE (reference sequence). This sequence was found in a man in his late teens or twenties who had recovered from COVID-19. The J gene is TRBJ1-2, the V gene TRBV5-4; 11 bases map to TRBD1. The sequencing input was PBMCs or T cells enriched from blood (not recorded which). The DNA for the CDR3 is TGTGCCGTACACCGGGACAGGGGGTCTAAAAAATATGGCTACACCTTC. Amino acids: CAVHRDRGSKKYGYTF.